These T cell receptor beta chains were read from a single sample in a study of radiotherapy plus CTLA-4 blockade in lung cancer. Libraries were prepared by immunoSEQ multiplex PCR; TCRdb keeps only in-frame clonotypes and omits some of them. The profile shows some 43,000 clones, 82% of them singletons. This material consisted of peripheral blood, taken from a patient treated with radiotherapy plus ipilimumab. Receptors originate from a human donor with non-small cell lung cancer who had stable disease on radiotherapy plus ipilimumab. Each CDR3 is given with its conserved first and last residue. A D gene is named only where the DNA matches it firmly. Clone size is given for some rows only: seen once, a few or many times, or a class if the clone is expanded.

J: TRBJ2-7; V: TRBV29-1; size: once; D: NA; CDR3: CSVEKSPLERSYEQYF; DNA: TGCAGCGTGGAAAAATCACCCCTGGAGCGCTCCTACGAGCAGTACTTC
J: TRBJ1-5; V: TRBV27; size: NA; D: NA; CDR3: CASSFTGYNSNQPQHF; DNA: TGTGCCAGCAGCTTCACAGGGTACAATAGCAATCAGCCCCAGCATTTT
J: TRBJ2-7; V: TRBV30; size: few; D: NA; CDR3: CAWSWRYEQYF; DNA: TGTGCCTGGAGTTGGAGGTACGAGCAGTACTTC
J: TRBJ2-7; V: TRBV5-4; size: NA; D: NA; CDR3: CASSLAGRSYEQYF; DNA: TGTGCCAGCAGCTTGGCTGGGAGATCCTACGAGCAGTACTTC
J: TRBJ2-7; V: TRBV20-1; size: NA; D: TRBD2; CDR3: CSAGGKSEQYF; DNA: TGCAGTGCGGGGGGGAAGTCCGAGCAGTACTTC
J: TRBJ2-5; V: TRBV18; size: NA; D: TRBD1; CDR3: CASSPGTVTLYQETQYF; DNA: TGTGCCAGCTCACCCGGGACAGTCACTTTATACCAAGAGACCCAGTACTTC
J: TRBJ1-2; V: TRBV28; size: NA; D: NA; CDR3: CASSTTPRGGSTNYGYTF; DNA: TGTGCCAGCAGTACCACCCCGAGAGGTGGTAGCACTAACTATGGCTACACCTTC
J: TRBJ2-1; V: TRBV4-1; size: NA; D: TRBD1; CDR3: CASSQGQGSYNEQFF; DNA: TGCGCCAGCAGCCAAGGACAGGGATCCTACAATGAGCAGTTCTTC
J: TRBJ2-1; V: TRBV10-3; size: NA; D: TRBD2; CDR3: CAISEGTSGYNEQFF; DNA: TGTGCCATCAGTGAGGGGACTAGCGGATACAATGAGCAGTTCTTC
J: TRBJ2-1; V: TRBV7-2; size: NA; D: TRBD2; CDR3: CASSRDAPGLYNEQFF; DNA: TGTGCCAGCAGCCGGGACGCCCCGGGACTATACAATGAGCAGTTCTTC
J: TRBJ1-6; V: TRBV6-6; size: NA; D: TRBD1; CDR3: CASSYYRDSNSPLHF; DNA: TGTGCCAGCAGTTACTACCGGGACAGTAATTCACCCCTCCACTTT
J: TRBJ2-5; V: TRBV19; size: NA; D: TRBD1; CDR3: CASSPGTGDHRGETQYF; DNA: TGTGCCAGTAGTCCCGGGACAGGGGACCATAGGGGGGAGACCCAGTACTTC
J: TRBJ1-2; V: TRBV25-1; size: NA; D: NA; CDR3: CASSDGHQEYGYTF; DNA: TGTGCCAGCAGTGATGGGCACCAAGAGTATGGCTACACCTTC
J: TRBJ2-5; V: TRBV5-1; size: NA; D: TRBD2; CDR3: CASSLRVSGSWGETQYF; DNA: TGCGCCAGCAGCTTGAGAGTTAGCGGGAGTTGGGGAGAGACCCAGTACTTC
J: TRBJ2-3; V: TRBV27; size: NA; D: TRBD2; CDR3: CASSRTSGDQYF; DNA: TGTGCCAGCAGCCGGACTAGCGGTGATCAGTATTTT
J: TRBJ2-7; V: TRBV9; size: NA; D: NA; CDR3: CASGQTGYEQYF; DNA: TGTGCCAGCGGACAGACGGGATACGAGCAGTACTTC
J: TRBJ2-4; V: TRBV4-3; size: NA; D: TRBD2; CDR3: CASSQDLAGERYF; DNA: TGCGCCAGCAGCCAAGATCTAGCGGGAGAACGGTACTTC
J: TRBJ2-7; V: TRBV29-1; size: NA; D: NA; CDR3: CSVEKSPLERSYEQYF; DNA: TGCAGCGTGGAAAAATCACCCCTGGAGCGCTCCTACGAGCAGTACTTC
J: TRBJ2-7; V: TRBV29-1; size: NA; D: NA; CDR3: CSVEGEEYEQYF; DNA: TGCAGCGTTGAAGGAGAGGAATACGAGCAGTACTTC
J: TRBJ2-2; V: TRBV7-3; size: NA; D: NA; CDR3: CASSLTSGGGELFF; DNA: TGTGCCAGCAGCTTAACGTCGGGTGGCGGGGAGCTGTTTTTT
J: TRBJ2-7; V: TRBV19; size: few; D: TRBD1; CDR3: CASSPLRGQAFEQYF; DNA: TGTGCCAGTAGTCCCCTCCGGGGACAGGCATTCGAGCAGTACTTC
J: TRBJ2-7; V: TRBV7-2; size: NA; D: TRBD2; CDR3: CASSWPGGLAGDWYEQYF; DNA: TGTGCCAGCAGCTGGCCGGGGGGACTAGCGGGAGATTGGTACGAGCAGTACTTC
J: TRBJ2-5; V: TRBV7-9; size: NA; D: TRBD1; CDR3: CASSDAGTGGPETQYF; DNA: TGTGCCAGCAGCGATGCCGGGACAGGGGGCCCAGAGACCCAGTACTTC
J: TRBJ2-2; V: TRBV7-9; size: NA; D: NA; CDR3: CASSFNRVGTGELFF; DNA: TGTGCCAGCAGCTTCAACAGGGTTGGCACCGGGGAGCTGTTTTTT
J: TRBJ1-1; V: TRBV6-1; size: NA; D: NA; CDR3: CASSGTGGWGVMNTEAFF; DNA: TGTGCCAGCAGTGGGACCGGAGGATGGGGAGTCATGAACACTGAAGCTTTCTTT
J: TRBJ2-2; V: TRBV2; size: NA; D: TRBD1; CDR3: CASKRDRGTGELFF; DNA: TGTGCCAGCAAAAGGGACAGGGGTACCGGGGAGCTGTTTTTT
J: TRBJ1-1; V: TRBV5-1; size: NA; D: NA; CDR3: CASSLTLGAAFF; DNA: TGCGCCAGCAGCTTGACGTTGGGGGCAGCTTTCTTT
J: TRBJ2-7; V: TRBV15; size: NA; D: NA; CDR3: CATSRDQGSYEQYF; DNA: TGTGCCACCAGCAGAGATCAGGGCTCCTACGAGCAGTACTTC
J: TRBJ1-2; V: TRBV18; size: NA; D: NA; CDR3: CASSPGGTNYGYTF; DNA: TGTGCCAGCTCACCGGGGGGGACAAACTATGGCTACACCTTC
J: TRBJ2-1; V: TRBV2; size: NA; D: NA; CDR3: CASTPRISGASSYNEQFF; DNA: TGTGCCAGCACCCCAAGGATTAGCGGAGCTAGCTCCTACAATGAGCAGTTCTTC
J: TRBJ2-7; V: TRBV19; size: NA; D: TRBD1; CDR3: CASRDRGQYEQYF; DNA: TGTGCCAGTAGGGACAGGGGGCAATACGAGCAGTACTTC
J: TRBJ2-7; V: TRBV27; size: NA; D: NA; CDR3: CASSFSGLTSTYEQYF; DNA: TGTGCCAGCAGTTTCTCTGGACTAACTTCAACCTACGAGCAGTACTTC
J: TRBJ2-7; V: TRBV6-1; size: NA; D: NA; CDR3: CASRVSVYSSYEQYF; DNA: TGTGCCAGCAGAGTTAGCGTTTACAGCTCCTACGAGCAGTACTTC
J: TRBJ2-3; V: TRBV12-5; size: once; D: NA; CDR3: CASGLVELAGSTDTQYF; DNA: TGTGCTAGTGGTTTGGTCGAACTAGCTGGTTCCACAGATACGCAGTATTTT
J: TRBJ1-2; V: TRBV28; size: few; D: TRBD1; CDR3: CASSIPGQIYGYTF; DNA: TGTGCCAGCAGTATTCCGGGACAGATCTATGGCTACACCTTC
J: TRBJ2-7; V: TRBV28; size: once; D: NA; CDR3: CASSLPPGKQYF; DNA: TGTGCCAGCAGTTTGCCCCCCGGGAAGCAGTACTTC
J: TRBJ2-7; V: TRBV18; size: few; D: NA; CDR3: CASSPPAQGTEQYF; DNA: TGTGCCAGCTCACCACCCGCCCAGGGGACCGAGCAGTACTTC
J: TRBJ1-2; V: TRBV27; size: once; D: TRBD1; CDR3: CASSAGTGLYGYTF; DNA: TGTGCCAGCAGCGCAGGGACAGGGCTATATGGCTACACCTTC
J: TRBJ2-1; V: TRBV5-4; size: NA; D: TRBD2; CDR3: CASSDVAGVAPGEQFF; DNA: TGTGCCAGCAGCGACGTAGCGGGAGTCGCCCCGGGCGAGCAGTTCTTC
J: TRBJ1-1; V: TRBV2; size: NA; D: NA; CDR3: CASSGPGGTEAFF; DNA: TGTGCCAGCAGTGGGCCGGGTGGCACTGAAGCTTTCTTT
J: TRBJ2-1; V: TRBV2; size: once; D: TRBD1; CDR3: CASSPYGPGTGIYNEQFF; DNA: TGTGCCAGCAGTCCTTACGGGCCCGGGACAGGTATTTACAATGAGCAGTTCTTC
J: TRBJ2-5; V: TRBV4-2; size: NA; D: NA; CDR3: CASSQVGRGQETQYF; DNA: TGTGCCAGCAGCCAAGTTGGCAGGGGCCAAGAGACCCAGTACTTC
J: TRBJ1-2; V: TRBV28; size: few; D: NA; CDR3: CASSLNVGSYGYTF; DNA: TGTGCCAGCAGTTTAAACGTGGGGAGCTATGGCTACACCTTC
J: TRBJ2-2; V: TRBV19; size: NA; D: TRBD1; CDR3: CASSKDRAGELFF; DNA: TGTGCCAGTAGCAAGGACAGGGCCGGGGAGCTGTTTTTT
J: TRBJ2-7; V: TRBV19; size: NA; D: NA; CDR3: CASSNGTRLEQYF; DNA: TGTGCCAGTAGTAACGGGACTCGCCTCGAGCAGTACTTC
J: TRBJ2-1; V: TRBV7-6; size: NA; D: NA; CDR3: CASSLQTEGVGEQFF; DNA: TGTGCCAGCAGCTTACAAACGGAGGGCGTGGGAGAGCAGTTCTTC
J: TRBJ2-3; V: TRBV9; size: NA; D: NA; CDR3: CASSVGPGVGTDTQYF; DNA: TGTGCCAGCAGCGTTGGTCCGGGAGTAGGGACAGATACGCAGTATTTT